Below, 22 T cell receptor beta chains from the same sample are listed, as sequenced in a study of glioma-infiltrating T cells. TCR alpha and beta CDR3 regions were amplified from RNA using iRepertoire nested multiplex PCR. TCRdb recomputed calls from the multiplex PCR reads with MiXCR, one row per CDR3 protein. The top ten clones hold around 13% of a sample with 300,000 to 450,000 distinct CDR3 sequences, less than 50% of them seen once. The sequenced sample was glioma tissue, nonneoplastic brain tissue, or PBMCs (not recorded which). These receptors were collected from a human donor with low-grade glioma or glioblastoma, undergoing nonglioma brain surgery, or in good health (not recorded which).

The chain couples TRBV20-1 to TRBJ2-3; TRBD2 matches 11 bases. V dropped 3 bases and J dropped 1; count of bases not matched to a gene: 9. The CDR3 loop spans 17 amino acids. Germline loops: CDR1 DFQATT, CDR2 SNEGSKA (reference sequence). CDR3 region: CSARSLGLAVRTDTQYF. For the CDR3, the DNA is TGCAGTGCTAGGAGTCTGGGACTAGCGGTTCGCACAGATACGCAGTATTTT.

V usage is TRBV6-1 and J usage is TRBJ1-5, with D unresolved. This CDR3 contains 15 residues. The V gene lost 5 bases and the J gene lost 6 bases, with 17 bases spanning the gap. Germline CDR1 MNHNS, CDR2 SASEGT. The CDR3 region is CASSRLDGARQPQHF. The DNA of the CDR3 is TGTGCCAGCAGTCGCCTGGACGGTGCGCGTCAGCCCCAGCATTTT.

V and J are TRBV7-2 and TRBJ1-5, with D possibly TRBD1 on 5 matching bases. The germline V gene has CDR1 SGHTA and CDR2 FQGNSA. This CDR3 is built from 15 residues. Trimming pared 4 bases from V and 5 bases from J, leaving 15 bases between. CDR3: CASSSVRGPYQPQHF. The DNA for the CDR3 is TGTGCCAGCAGCTCCGTGAGGGGACCCTATCAGCCCCAGCATTTT. Using reference TRBV7-2 and TRBJ1-5 for the parts outside the CDR3, the full variable domain is GAGVSQSPSNKVTEKGKDVELRCDPISGHTALYWYRQSLGQGLEFLIYFQGNSAPDKSGLPSDRFSAERTGGSVSTLTIQRTQQEDSAVYLCASSSVRGPYQPQHFGDGTRLSIL.

V usage is TRBV7-2 and J usage is TRBJ2-3; D may be TRBD1 (5 bases). The CDR3 is 15 residues long. CDR1 and CDR2 from the germline V gene are SGHTA and FQGNSA. V was pared by 5 bases and J by 2 bases, with 14 bases between. CDR3 nucleotides: TGTGCCAGCAGCCCTTGGCAGGGTTACACAGATACGCAGTATTTT. Its protein product is CASSPWQGYTDTQYF.

The chain has TRBV12-3 or TRBV12-4 and TRBJ1-1; weak D call: TRBD1 (5 bases). This CDR3 spans 12 amino acids. The V end was cut by 8 bases, the J end by 4 bases, with 11 bases between. As DNA, the CDR3 is TGTGCCAGCGGGACTGACAGCACTGAAGCTTTCTTT. Translation: CASGTDSTEAFF.

Notes on this clonotype: At one boundary the junction diverges from the germline segment, which might be a read error. The genes are TRBV7-9 and TRBJ2-5, with a possible D match to TRBD1 (5 bases). The CDR3 covers 13 residues. CDR1 SEHNR and CDR2 FQNEAQ come from the germline V gene (reference sequence). The CDR3 DNA reads as TGTGCCAGCAGCCCTGACGGACAAGAGACCAAGTACTTC. Its translation is CASSPDGQETKYF.

The chain has TRBV4-2 and TRBJ2-3; no clear D gene. Trimming took off 0 bases at V and 5 bases at J, with 9 bases between the two ends. In germline, CDR1 is LGHNA, CDR2 YNFKEQ. CDR3 length equals 14 residues. CDR3 loop: CASSQDYGEDTQYF. CDR3 DNA sequence: TGTGCCAGCAGCCAAGATTACGGTGAAGATACGCAGTATTTT.

The rearrangement uses TRBV18 and TRBJ2-5; D may be TRBD2 (6 bases). Trimming pared 3 bases from V and 5 bases from J, leaving 19 bases between. Germline assignment: CDR1 KGHSH and CDR2 LQKENI. The CDR3 loop spans 16 amino acids. The CDR3 DNA follows: TGTGCCAGCTCACCCACCGTTAGGACTAACGGGGAGACCCAGTACTTC. Its protein product is CASSPTVRTNGETQYF.

The V call is TRBV28, the J call TRBJ2-1, with D possibly matching TRBD2 (6 bases). V was pared by 9 bases and J by 4 bases, with 19 bases between. Germline V gives CDR1 MDHEN, CDR2 SYDVKM. CDR3 length equals 15 residues. CDR3 sequence: CASRLGGGEYNEQFF. CDR3 in DNA: TGTGCCAGTCGCCTGGGAGGAGGGGAGTACAATGAGCAGTTCTTC.

As concerns this clonotype: An end of the junction differs from the germline gene, which may be a read error. The rearrangement links TRBV27 to TRBJ2-1, with 8 bases fitting TRBD2. The CDR3 length is 15 residues. Germline CDR1 and CDR2: MNHEY and SMNVEV (reference sequence). In nucleotides, the CDR3 is TGCGCCAGCAGTTTTTCACTAGCGGTAATAGGTGAGCAGTTCTTC. This codes for CASSFSLAVIGEQFF.

Turning to this clonotype: One base away lies a much larger clone, so this may be a sequencing read error. The chain carries TRBV6-5 and TRBJ2-3; the D is unclear. The germline V and J ends were trimmed by 5 bases and 0 bases, with 6 bases remaining between them. CDR1 and CDR2 from the germline V gene are MNHEY and SVGAGI. The CDR3 extends over 13 amino acids. For the CDR3, the DNA is TGTGCCAGCAGTAAAGCAAGCACAGATACGCAGTATTTT. Its protein product is CASSKASTDTQYF.

V gene TRBV18 combines with J gene TRBJ2-7; 10 bases are shared with TRBD2. CDR1 is KGHSH, CDR2 LQKENI, per germline. The V gene end was trimmed by 5 bases and the J gene end by 7 bases; junction bases not matched to a gene: 11. The CDR3 has 15 residues. This CDR3 reads CASSKASGSGHEQYF. As DNA, the CDR3 is TGTGCCAGCTCAAAAGCTAGCGGGAGCGGCCATGAGCAGTACTTC.

This clonotype was observed many times. The chain has TRBV6-2 or TRBV6-3 and TRBJ2-1; TRBD2 matches at 8 bases. Germline CDR1 MNHEY, CDR2 SVGEGT. CDR3 size: 13 residues. Trimming cost V 8 bases and J 7 bases; bases outside gene matches: 7. The chain's CDR3 is CASLGREVNEQFF. CDR3 nucleotide sequence: TGTGCCAGCCTAGGGCGGGAGGTGAATGAGCAGTTCTTC.

The chain employs TRBV5-1 and TRBJ1-2; D may be TRBD1 (6 bases). The CDR3 covers 15 residues. Per germline, CDR1 SGHRS and CDR2 YFSETQ. Trimming took 0 bases from V and 3 from J, leaving 12 bases between them. CDR3 DNA: TGCGCCAGCAGCTTGGCAGGCAGGGGAGACTATGGCTACACCTTC. It codes for CASSLAGRGDYGYTF.

The V and J genes are TRBV6-4 and TRBJ2-3; D gene unclear. Trimming shortened V by 2 bases and J by 4 bases, and 7 bases separated the two germline ends. The CDR3 length is 13 residues. Germline V lookup: CDR1 MRHNA, CDR2 SNTAGT. CDR3 region: CASSDGEADTQYF. CDR3 nucleotide sequence: TGTGCCAGCAGTGACGGGGAAGCAGATACGCAGTATTTT.

This clonotype occurred many times. The CDR3 DNA follows: TGTGCCAGCAGTCCGACCTCCCATCCGGGACTAGCAAGCACAGATACGCAGTATTTT. It translates to CASSPTSHPGLASTDTQYF. The chain uses TRBV27 and TRBJ2-3; 9 nucleotides match TRBD2. V lost 5 bases and J lost 0; bases outside the gene matches: 15. Looked up from germline, CDR1 is MNHEY and CDR2 is SMNVEV (reference sequence). The CDR3 runs 19 residues.

In the case of this clonotype: No conserved phenylalanine or tryptophan is present at the end of the CDR3, so a read error is the likely explanation. The CDR3 is CASSESGNEAFS. The CDR3 bases are TGTGCCAGCAGTGAATCCGGGAATGAAGCTTTCTCT. V usage is TRBV25-1 and J usage is TRBJ1-1; no clear D gene. The CDR3 spans 12 residues. Germline loops: CDR1 MGHDK, CDR2 SYGVNS. Between the trimmed V and J ends, which lost 1 base and 7 bases, there was a span of 7 bases.

In its sample, this clonotype was seen a few times. The rearrangement links TRBV6-1 to TRBJ2-2; 8 bases align to TRBD2. This CDR3 region has 16 residues. The junction had 12 bases not matched to a gene; V was cut back by 5 bases and J by 7 bases. Per germline, CDR1 MNHNS and CDR2 SASEGT. CDR3 residues: CASSLRPAGEGGELFF. The DNA of the CDR3 is TGTGCCAGCAGTTTACGACCAGCGGGAGAAGGCGGGGAGCTGTTTTTT.

Comments on this clonotype: This may arise from a read error, as a much more abundant clone is one base away. The genes are TRBV28 and TRBJ1-2, with D unresolved. CDR1 is MDHEN and CDR2 is SYDVKM in the germline V gene. This CDR3 spans 12 amino acids. The germline V and J ends were trimmed by 7 bases and 8 bases, with 14 bases remaining between them. Here the CDR3 reads CASNREARGYTF. The DNA for the CDR3 is TGTGCCAGCAACCGGGAGGCAAGAGGCTACACCTTC.

This clonotype was detected only once. This sequence may be a read error, since a much larger clone differs from it by one base. V usage is TRBV28 and J usage is TRBJ2-7; D uncertain. Between the trimmed V and J ends, which lost 5 bases and 7 bases, there was a span of 9 bases. Germline lookup yields CDR1 MDHEN and CDR2 SYDVKM. The CDR3 extends over 11 amino acids. Here the CDR3 reads CASSGNNEQYF. CDR3 coding DNA: TGTGCCAGCAGTGGTAACAATGAGCAGTACTTC.

This clonotype has more than one count but fewer than ten. J is TRBJ1-1 and V is TRBV5-1, with unresolved D. Looked up from germline, CDR1 is SGHRS and CDR2 is YFSETQ. CDR3 size: 14 residues. Between the trimmed V and J ends, which lost 4 bases and 0 bases, there was a span of 10 bases. The CDR3 reads CASSPDVMNTEAFF. DNA for the CDR3: TGCGCCAGCAGCCCCGACGTTATGAACACTGAAGCTTTCTTT.

This chain connects TRBV28 to TRBJ2-3, with D perhaps matching TRBD2 (6 bases). CDR1 is MDHEN, CDR2 SYDVKM, per germline. V lost 1 base and J lost 6, with 20 bases in between. There are 17 residues in the CDR3. CDR3 residues: CASSLFSSGLLMDTQYF. The CDR3 DNA sequence: TGTGCCAGCAGTTTATTTTCGTCGGGACTCCTCATGGATACGCAGTATTTT.